Shown below are 20 T cell receptor beta chains from a single sample sequenced in a study of blood T cell repertoires in COVID-19. Profiled with immunoSEQ multiplex PCR; TCRdb holds only in-frame clones, not every one. The repertoire includes 150,000 or so clones, 90% to 95% of them detected once, and about 0.54% sits in the top ten. What was sequenced was peripheral blood. The receptors were sampled from a man aged 50 or older with acute or convalescent COVID-19.

The V call is TRBV5-1, the J call TRBJ1-1, with 7 bases lining up with TRBD1. The junction had 10 bases not matched to a gene; V was cut back by 4 bases and J by 1 base. The length of the CDR3 is 16 residues. CDR1 and CDR2 (germline): SGHRS, YFSETQ. Written as DNA, the CDR3 is TGCGCCAGCAGCCCATACAGGACAGGCCAGAACACTGAAGCTTTCTTT. Its protein is CASSPYRTGQNTEAFF.

The genes are TRBV3-1 (or the pseudogene TRBV3-2) and TRBJ1-2; perhaps TRBD1 as D (6 bases). The CDR3 loop spans 15 amino acids. Trimming cost V 1 base and J 4 bases, with 13 bases left between them. Germline V gene sequence: CDR1 LGHDT, CDR2 YNNKEL (reference sequence). Here the CDR3 reads CASSQGTALRYGYTF. For the CDR3, the DNA is TGTGCCAGCAGCCAAGGGACAGCGCTTCGCTATGGCTACACCTTC.

The V gene is TRBV19, the J gene TRBJ2-1, with a possible D match to TRBD2 (6 bases). Germline assignment: CDR1 LNHDA and CDR2 SQIVND (reference sequence). CDR3 length: 13 residues. The V gene lost 8 bases and the J gene lost 6 bases, with 14 bases spanning the gap. The CDR3 loop is CASCSGGPNEQFF. The CDR3 DNA sequence: TGTGCCAGTTGTAGCGGAGGTCCCAATGAGCAGTTCTTC.

The chain combines TRBV6-6 with TRBJ1-4; the D gene is possibly TRBD1 (6 bases). The length of the CDR3 is 11 residues. Trimming shortened V by 8 bases and J by 6 bases, and 7 bases separated the two germline ends. Germline assignment: CDR1 MNHNY and CDR2 SVGAGI (reference sequence). The CDR3 loop reads CASYRDEKLFF. In DNA form, the CDR3 reads TGTGCCAGCTACAGGGATGAAAAACTGTTTTTT.

This chain's CDR3 is CASSPQGGGNTEAFF. Here the CDR3 DNA reads TGTGCCAGCTCACCGCAGGGAGGTGGGAACACTGAAGCTTTCTTT. The rearrangement joins TRBV18 to TRBJ1-1; tentative D call: TRBD1 (5 bases). V lost 3 bases, J lost 1 base, and 12 bases lay in between. The CDR3 runs 15 residues. Looked up from germline, CDR1 is KGHSH and CDR2 is LQKENI.

V is TRBV11-2 and J is TRBJ2-1; 10 positions agree with TRBD2. The CDR3 is 16 amino acids. CDR1 and CDR2 from the germline V gene are SGHAT and FQNNGV. J was trimmed by 12 bases and V by 1 base; bases with no gene match: 12. In DNA, the CDR3 is TGTGCCAGCAGCTTAGGAGCCAGCGGGAGGGCCCTAGGGCAGTTCTTC. Its protein is CASSLGASGRALGQFF.

On this clone: At one boundary the junction diverges from the germline segment, which might be a read error. The rearrangement links TRBV7-7 to TRBJ2-2, with TRBD2 identical over 12 bases. The germline V gene encodes CDR1 SSHAT and CDR2 FNYEAQ (reference sequence). The CDR3 sequence is 16 residues long. CDR3: CASSLTGTSGTGELFF. CDR3 sequence (DNA): TGTGCTAGCAGCTTAACAGGGACTAGCGGGACCGGGGAGCTGTTTTTT.

This chain joins TRBV7-8 and TRBJ1-4, with D uncertain. V was shortened by 5 bases and J by 7 bases, with 8 bases between the two germline ends. The CDR3 consists of 12 residues. Germline V gene lookup returns CDR1 SGHVS and CDR2 FQNEAQ. DNA of the CDR3: TGTGCCAGCAGCGATCGTAGTGAAAAACTGTTTTTT. Translating gives CASSDRSEKLFF.

The rearrangement joins TRBV19 to TRBJ2-7; maybe TRBD1 (6 bases). The germline V gene encodes CDR1 LNHDA and CDR2 SQIVND (reference sequence). The V end was cut by 4 bases, the J end by 2 bases, with 9 bases between. The length of the CDR3 is 13 residues. DNA of the CDR3: TGTGCCAGTAGTAACAGGGCTACCTACGAGCAGTACTTC. Translation: CASSNRATYEQYF.

The chain has TRBV6-2 or TRBV6-3 and TRBJ2-5; 8 bases fit TRBD1. The CDR3 consists of 13 residues. V lost 4 bases and J lost 10; bases outside the gene matches: 8. Germline CDR1 reads MNHEY; CDR2 reads SVGEGT. For the CDR3, the DNA is TGTGCCAGCAGTTCCGGGACAGGTCGGATCCAGTACTTC. Translating it yields CASSSGTGRIQYF.

The chain has TRBV12-3 or TRBV12-4 and TRBJ1-5; D call uncertain. The V end was cut by 6 bases, the J end by 9 bases, with 9 bases between. This CDR3 region has 11 residues. The CDR3 loop reads CASSARGPQHF. The CDR3 DNA is TGTGCCAGCAGCGCCCGGGGGCCCCAGCATTTT.

This chain links TRBV5-1 with TRBJ2-2; 12 bases agree with TRBD2. This CDR3 spans 15 amino acids. Germline loops: CDR1 SGHRS, CDR2 YFSETQ. After removal of 3 bases from V and 5 bases from J, the junction contained 2 bases not matched to a gene. This CDR3 reads CASSWTSGTTGELFF. The CDR3 DNA reads as TGCGCCAGCAGCTGGACTAGCGGGACGACCGGGGAGCTGTTTTTT.

The chain couples TRBV10-3 to TRBJ2-7; D is undetermined. Trimming removed 2 bases at V and 4 bases at J, with 9 bases between. Germline V lookup: CDR1 ENHRY, CDR2 SYGVKD. The CDR3 length is 13 residues. CDR3 DNA sequence: TGTGCCATCAGTGAGCGCGAGCCATACGAGCAGTACTTC. This encodes CAISEREPYEQYF.

The count of this clone is one. V gene TRBV10-3 combines with J gene TRBJ2-2; D is unresolved. The CDR3 has 15 amino acids. The V gene's germline CDR1 is ENHRY and CDR2 SYGVKD. The V end was cut by 3 bases, the J end by 2 bases, with 10 bases between. CDR3 DNA sequence: TGTGCCATCAGTGAAATCGTGGCAAACACCGGGGAGCTGTTTTTT. Encoded protein: CAISEIVANTGELFF.

A note on this clone: Compared with germline, one end of the junction differs, possibly owing to a read error. The chain joins TRBV3-1 (or the pseudogene TRBV3-2) to TRBJ2-2; D not certain. CDR1 is LGHDT and CDR2 is YNNKEL in the germline V gene (reference sequence). The CDR3 extends over 14 amino acids. CDR3: CASSQRSNAGELFF. CDR3 nucleotide sequence: TGTGCCAGCAGCCAGAGATCGAACGCCGGGGAGCTGTTTTTT.

This clone occurred once. The chain is built from TRBV16 and TRBJ1-2; 7 nucleotides match TRBD1. The CDR3 length is 16 residues. Germline assignment: CDR1 KGHSY and CDR2 FQNENV. V trimming: 0 bases; J trimming: 5 bases; junction bases outside the gene matches: 9. This chain's CDR3 is CASSQSQGGQRYGYTF. CDR3 bases: TGTGCCAGCAGCCAATCCCAGGGGGGCCAACGATATGGCTACACCTTC.

V and J are TRBV5-1 and TRBJ1-6, with D tentatively TRBD1 (6 bases). In germline, CDR1 is SGHRS, CDR2 YFSETQ. Trimming removed 3 bases from V and 0 bases from J, with 10 bases in between. There are 16 residues in the CDR3. The CDR3 DNA reads TGCGCCAGCAGCTCTCAGGGGAGCTCCTATAATTCACCCCTCCACTTT. This codes for CASSSQGSSYNSPLHF.

This chain joins TRBV7-6 and TRBJ1-3; 9 positions match TRBD1. After removal of 4 bases from V and 5 bases from J, the junction contained 3 bases not matched to a gene. The CDR3 totals 14 residues. Germline CDR1 and CDR2: SGHVS and FNYEAQ. This chain's CDR3 is CASSSDRGRNTIYF. The CDR3, as DNA: TGTGCCAGCAGCTCCGACAGGGGGAGAAACACCATATATTTT.

J is TRBJ1-2 and V is TRBV6-6, with TRBD1 identical over 10 bases. V shed 5 bases, J shed 4 bases, and the junction held 7 bases outside the gene matches. Germline CDR1 and CDR2: MNHNY and SVGAGI (reference sequence). This CDR3 spans 15 amino acids. The CDR3 DNA follows: TGTGCCAGCAGTGCGGGACAGGGGACTTCCTATGGCTACACCTTC. It yields the protein CASSAGQGTSYGYTF.

The chain employs TRBV9 and TRBJ2-5; D is ambiguous. V lost 0 bases and J 7 bases, leaving 10 bases between the germline ends. The CDR3 extends over 13 amino acids. CDR1 SGDLS and CDR2 YYNGEE come from the germline V gene. CDR3 DNA sequence: TGTGCCAGCAGCGTAGATAGCCTGAGGACCCAGTACTTC. This translates into CASSVDSLRTQYF.